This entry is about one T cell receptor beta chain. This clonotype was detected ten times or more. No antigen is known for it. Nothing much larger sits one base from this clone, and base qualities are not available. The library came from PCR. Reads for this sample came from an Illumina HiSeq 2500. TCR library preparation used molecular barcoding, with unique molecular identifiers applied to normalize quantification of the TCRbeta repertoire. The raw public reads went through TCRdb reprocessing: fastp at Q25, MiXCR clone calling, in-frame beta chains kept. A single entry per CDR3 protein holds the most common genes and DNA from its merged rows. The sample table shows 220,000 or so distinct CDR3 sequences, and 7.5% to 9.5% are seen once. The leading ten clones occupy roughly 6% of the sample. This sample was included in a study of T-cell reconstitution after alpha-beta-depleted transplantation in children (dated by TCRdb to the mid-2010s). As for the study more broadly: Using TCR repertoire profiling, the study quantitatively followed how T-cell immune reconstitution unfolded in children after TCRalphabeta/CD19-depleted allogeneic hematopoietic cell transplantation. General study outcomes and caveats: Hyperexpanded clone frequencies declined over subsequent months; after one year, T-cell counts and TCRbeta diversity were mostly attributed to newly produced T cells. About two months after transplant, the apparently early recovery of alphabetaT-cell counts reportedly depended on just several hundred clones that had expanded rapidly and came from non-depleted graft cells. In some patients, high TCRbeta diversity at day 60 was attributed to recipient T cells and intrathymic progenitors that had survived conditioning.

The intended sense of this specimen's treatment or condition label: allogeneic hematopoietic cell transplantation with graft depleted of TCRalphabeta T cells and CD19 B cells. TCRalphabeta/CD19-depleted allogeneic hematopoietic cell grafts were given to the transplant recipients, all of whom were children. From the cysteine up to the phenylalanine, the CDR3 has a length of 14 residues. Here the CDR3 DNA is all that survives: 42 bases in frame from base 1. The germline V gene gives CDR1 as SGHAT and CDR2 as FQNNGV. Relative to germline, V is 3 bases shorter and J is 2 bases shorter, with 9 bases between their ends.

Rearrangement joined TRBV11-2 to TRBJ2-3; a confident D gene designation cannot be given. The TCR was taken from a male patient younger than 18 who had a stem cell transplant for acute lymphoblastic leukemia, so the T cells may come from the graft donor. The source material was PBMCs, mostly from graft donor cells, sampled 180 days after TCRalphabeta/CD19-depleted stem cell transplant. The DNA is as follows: TGTGCCAGCAGCTTTACCTTTTCCACAGATACGCAGTATTTT. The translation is CASSFTFSTDTQYF.